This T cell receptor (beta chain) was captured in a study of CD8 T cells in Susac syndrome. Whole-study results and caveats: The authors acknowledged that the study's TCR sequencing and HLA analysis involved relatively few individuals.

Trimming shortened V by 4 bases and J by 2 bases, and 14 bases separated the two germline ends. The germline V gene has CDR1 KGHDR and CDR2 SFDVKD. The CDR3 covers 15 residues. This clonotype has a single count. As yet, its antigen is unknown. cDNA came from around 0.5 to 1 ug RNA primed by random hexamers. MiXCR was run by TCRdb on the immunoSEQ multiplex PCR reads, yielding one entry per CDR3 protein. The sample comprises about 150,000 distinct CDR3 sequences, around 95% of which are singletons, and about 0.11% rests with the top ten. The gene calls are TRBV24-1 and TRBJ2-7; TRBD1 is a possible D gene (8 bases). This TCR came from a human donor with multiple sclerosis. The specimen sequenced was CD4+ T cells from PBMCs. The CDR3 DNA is TGTGCCACCAGTGACGGGGGGACAGGACCCTACGAGCAGTACTTC. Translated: CATSDGGTGPYEQYF.